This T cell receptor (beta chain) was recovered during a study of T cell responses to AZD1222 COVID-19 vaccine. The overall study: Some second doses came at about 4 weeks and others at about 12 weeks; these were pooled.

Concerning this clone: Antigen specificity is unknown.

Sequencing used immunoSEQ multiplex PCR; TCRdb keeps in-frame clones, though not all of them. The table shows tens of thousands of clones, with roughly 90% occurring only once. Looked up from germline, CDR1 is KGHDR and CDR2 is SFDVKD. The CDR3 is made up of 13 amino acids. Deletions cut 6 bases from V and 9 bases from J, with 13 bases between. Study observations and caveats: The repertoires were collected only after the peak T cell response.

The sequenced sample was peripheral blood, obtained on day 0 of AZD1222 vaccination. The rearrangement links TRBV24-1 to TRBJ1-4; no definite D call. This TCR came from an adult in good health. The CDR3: CATSSGREQKLFF. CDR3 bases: TGTGCCACCAGTTCTGGGCGGGAGCAAAAACTGTTTTTT.